This T cell receptor beta chain originates from a study of T cell responses to AZD1222 COVID-19 vaccine. For this clone: Its antigen is as yet unknown.

The assay was immunoSEQ multiplex PCR, and TCRdb's table has in-frame clones only and misses some. The profile shows about 130,000 clones, approximately 88% of them singletons. Study results and caveats: Two AZD1222 doses significantly raised spike-specific TCR breadth and depth over controls. The study sampled repertoires only after the peak T cell response.

Germline values: CDR1 LGHDT, CDR2 YNNKEL (reference sequence). The CDR3 has 12 residues. Trimming left V 4 bases short and J 5 bases short, with 9 bases between. The source is an adult who received the AZD1222 COVID-19 vaccine. The input for sequencing was peripheral blood, taken 28 days after the second AZD1222 dose. The rearrangement joins TRBV3-1 (or the pseudogene TRBV3-2) to TRBJ2-7; D is ambiguous. The CDR3 DNA is TGTGCCAGCAGCCCATGGGGAAACGAGCAGTACTTC. Translation: CASSPWGNEQYF.